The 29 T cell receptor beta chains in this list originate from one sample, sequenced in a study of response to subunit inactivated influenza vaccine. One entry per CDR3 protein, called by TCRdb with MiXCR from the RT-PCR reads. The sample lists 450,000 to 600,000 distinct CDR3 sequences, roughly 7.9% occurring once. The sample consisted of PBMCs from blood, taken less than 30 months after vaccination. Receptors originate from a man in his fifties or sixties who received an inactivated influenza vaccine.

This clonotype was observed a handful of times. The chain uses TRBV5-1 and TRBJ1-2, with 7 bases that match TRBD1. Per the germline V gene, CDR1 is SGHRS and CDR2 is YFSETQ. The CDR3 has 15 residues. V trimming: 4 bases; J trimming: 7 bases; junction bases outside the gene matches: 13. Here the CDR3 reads CASSVYRDSAFGYTF. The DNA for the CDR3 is TGCGCCAGCAGCGTATACCGGGACAGCGCCTTTGGCTACACCTTC.

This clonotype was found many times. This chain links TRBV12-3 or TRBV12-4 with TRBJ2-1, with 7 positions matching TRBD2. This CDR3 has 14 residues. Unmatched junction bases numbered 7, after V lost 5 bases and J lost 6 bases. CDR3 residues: CASSGYRTSNEQFF. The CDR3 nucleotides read TGTGCCAGCAGTGGATATCGGACTAGCAATGAGCAGTTCTTC.

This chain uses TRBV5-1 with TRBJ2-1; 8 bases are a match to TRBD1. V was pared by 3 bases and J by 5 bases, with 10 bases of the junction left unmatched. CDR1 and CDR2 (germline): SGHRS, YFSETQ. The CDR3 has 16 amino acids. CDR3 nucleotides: TGCGCCAGCAGCTCTCCCGGGACAGGACCTAACAATGAGCAGTTCTTC. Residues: CASSSPGTGPNNEQFF.

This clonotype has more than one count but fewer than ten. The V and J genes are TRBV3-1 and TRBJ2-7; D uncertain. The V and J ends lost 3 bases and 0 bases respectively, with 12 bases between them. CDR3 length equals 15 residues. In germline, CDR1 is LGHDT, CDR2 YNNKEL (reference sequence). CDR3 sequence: CASSQKKMSSYEQYF. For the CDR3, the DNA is TGTGCCAGCAGCCAGAAGAAGATGAGCTCCTACGAGCAGTACTTC.

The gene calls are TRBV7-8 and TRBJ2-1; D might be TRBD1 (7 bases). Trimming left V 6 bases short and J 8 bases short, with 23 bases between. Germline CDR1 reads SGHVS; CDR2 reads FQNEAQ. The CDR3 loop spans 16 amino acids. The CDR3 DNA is TGTGCCAGCAGTCTCGCCGGGGCCATCAGGGGGGATGAGCAGTTCTTC. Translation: CASSLAGAIRGDEQFF.

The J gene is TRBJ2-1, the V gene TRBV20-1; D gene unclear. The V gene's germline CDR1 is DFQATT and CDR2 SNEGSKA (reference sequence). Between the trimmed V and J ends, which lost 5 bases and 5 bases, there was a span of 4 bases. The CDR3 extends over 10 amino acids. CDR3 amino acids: CSAPDNEQFF. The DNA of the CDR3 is TGCAGTGCTCCTGACAATGAGCAGTTCTTC.

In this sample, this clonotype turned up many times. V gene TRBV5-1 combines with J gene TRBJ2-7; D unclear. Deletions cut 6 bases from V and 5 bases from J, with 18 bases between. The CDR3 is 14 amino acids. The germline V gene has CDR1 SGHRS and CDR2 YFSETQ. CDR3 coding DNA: TGCGCCAGCACCCTTGGTAGAACCGAGGACGAGCAGTACTTC. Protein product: CASTLGRTEDEQYF.

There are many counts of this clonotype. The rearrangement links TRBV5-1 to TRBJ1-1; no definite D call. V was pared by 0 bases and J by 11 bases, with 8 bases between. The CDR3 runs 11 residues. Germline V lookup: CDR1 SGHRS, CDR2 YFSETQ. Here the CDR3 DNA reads TGCGCCAGCAGCTTGGACCGCACCGCTTTCTTT. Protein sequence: CASSLDRTAFF.

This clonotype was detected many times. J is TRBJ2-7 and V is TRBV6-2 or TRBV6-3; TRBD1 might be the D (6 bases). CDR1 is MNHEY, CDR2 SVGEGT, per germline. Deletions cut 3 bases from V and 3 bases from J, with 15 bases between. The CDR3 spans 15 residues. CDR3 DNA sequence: TGTGCCAGCAGTTATTACGGGACACCAAACTACGAGCAGTACTTC. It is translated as CASSYYGTPNYEQYF.

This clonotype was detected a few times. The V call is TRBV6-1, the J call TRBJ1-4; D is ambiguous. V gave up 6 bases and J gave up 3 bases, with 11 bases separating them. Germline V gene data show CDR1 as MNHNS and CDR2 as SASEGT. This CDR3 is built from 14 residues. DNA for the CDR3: TGTGCCAGCAGGTCTGCGGGAGCTAATGAAAAACTGTTTTTT. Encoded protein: CASRSAGANEKLFF.

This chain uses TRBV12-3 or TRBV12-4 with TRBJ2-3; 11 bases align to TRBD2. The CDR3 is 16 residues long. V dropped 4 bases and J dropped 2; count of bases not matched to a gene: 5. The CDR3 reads CASSWASGGNTDTQYF. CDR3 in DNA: TGTGCCAGCAGTTGGGCTAGCGGGGGGAACACAGATACGCAGTATTTT.

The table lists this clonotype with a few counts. CDR3 amino acids: CSARAGTAYNEQFF. In DNA, the CDR3 is TGCAGTGCTAGAGCCGGGACGGCATACAATGAGCAGTTCTTC. The genes are TRBV20-1 and TRBJ2-1; D may be TRBD1 or TRBD2 (5 bases each). The V end lost 1 base, the J end lost 4 bases, and 11 bases lay between the germline ends. This CDR3 has 14 residues. CDR1 and CDR2 (germline): DFQATT, SNEGSKA (reference sequence).

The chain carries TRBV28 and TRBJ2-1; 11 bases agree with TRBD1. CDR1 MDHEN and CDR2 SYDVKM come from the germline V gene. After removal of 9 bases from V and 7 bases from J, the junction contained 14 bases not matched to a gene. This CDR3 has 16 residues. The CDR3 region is CASKRIPGQGVNEQFF. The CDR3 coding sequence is TGTGCCAGTAAACGTATTCCGGGACAGGGGGTAAATGAGCAGTTCTTC.

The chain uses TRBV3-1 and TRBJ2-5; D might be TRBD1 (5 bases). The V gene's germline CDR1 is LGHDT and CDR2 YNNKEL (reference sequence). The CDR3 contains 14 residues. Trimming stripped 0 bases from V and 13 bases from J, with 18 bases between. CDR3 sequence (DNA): TGTGCCAGCAGCCAAGAAACTGGGGCGGCCTCCCCGTACTTC. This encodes CASSQETGAASPYF.

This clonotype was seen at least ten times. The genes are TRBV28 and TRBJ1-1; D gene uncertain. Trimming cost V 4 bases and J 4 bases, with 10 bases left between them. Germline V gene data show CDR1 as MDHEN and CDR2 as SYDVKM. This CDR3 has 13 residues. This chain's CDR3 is CASSSPAGTEAFF. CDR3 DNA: TGTGCCAGCAGTTCCCCGGCGGGCACTGAAGCTTTCTTT.

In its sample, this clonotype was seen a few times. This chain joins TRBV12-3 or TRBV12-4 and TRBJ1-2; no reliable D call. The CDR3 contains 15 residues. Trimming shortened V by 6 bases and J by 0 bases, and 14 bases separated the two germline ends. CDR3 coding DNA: TGTGCCAGCAGGGCGGGGAGGCAGGCTAACTATGGCTACACCTTC. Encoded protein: CASRAGRQANYGYTF.

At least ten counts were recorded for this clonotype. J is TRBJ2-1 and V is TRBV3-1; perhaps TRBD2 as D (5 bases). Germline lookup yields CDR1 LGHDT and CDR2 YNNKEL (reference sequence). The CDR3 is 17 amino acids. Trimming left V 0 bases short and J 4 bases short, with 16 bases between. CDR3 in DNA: TGTGCCAGCAGCCAAGATATTCTTCTTCGAGGGTACAATGAGCAGTTCTTC. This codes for CASSQDILLRGYNEQFF.

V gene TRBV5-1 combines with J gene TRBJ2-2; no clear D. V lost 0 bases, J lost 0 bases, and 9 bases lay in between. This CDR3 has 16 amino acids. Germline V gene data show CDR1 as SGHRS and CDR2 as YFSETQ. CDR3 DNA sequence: TGCGCCAGCAGCTTGGATGGGCCCGCGAACACCGGGGAGCTGTTTTTT. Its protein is CASSLDGPANTGELFF. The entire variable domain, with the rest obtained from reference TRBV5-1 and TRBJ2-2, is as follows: KAGVTQTPRYLIKTRGQQVTLSCSPISGHRSVSWYQQTPGQGLQFLFEYFSETQRNKGNFPGRFSGRQFSNSRSEMNVSTLELGDSALYLCASSLDGPANTGELFFGEGSRLTVL.

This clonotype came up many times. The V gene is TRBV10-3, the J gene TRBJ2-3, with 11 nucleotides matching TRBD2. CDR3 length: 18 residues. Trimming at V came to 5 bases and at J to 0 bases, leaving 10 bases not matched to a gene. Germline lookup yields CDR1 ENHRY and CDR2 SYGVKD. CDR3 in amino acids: CAISFPSGRSSSTDTQYF. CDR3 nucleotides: TGTGCCATCAGTTTCCCTAGCGGGAGGAGTTCGAGCACAGATACGCAGTATTTT.

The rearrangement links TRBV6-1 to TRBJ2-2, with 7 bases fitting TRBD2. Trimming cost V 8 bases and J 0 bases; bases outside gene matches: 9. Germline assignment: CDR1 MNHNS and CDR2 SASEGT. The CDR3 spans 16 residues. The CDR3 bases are TGTGCCAGCCGGGACTACCTTAGCGCGAACACCGGGGAGCTGTTTTTT. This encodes CASRDYLSANTGELFF.

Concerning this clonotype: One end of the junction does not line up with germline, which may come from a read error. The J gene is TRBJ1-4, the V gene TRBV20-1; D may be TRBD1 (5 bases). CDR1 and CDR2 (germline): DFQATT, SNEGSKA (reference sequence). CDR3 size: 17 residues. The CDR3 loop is CCARDPLEAQAQEKLFF. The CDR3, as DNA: TGCTGTGCTAGAGATCCCCTCGAGGCACAGGCTCAGGAAAAACTGTTTTTT.

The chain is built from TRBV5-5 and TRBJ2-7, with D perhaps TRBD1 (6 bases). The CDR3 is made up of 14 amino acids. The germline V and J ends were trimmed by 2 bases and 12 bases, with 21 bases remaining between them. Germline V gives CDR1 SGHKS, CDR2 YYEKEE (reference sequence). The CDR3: CASSFRPGAEGSYF. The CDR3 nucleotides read TGTGCCAGCAGCTTTCGCCCAGGGGCAGAGGGTTCGTACTTC.

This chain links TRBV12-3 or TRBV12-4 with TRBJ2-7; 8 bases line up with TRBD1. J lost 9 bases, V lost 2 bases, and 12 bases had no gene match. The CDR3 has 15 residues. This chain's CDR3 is CASSLNGQGPLGQYF. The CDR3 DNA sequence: TGTGCCAGCAGTTTAAATGGACAGGGCCCTCTCGGGCAGTACTTC.

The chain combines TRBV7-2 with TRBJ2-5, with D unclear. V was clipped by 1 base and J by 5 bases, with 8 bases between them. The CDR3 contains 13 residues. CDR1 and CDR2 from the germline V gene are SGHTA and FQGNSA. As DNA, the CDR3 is TGTGCCAGCAGCTTAGATACCCCGGAGACCCAGTACTTC. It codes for CASSLDTPETQYF.

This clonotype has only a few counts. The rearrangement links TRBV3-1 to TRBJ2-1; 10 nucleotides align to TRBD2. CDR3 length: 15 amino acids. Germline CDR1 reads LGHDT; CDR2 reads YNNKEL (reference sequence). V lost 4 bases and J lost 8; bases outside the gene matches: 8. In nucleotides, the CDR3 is TGTGCCAGCAGCCGGGCAGCGGGAGGGTGGGATGAGCAGTTCTTC. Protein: CASSRAAGGWDEQFF.

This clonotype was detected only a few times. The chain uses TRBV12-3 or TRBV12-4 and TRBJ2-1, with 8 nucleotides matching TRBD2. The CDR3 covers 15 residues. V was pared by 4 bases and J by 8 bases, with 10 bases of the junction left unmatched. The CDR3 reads CASSSPGLGAYEQFF. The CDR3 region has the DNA TGTGCCAGCAGTTCACCGGGACTAGGGGCCTATGAGCAGTTCTTC.

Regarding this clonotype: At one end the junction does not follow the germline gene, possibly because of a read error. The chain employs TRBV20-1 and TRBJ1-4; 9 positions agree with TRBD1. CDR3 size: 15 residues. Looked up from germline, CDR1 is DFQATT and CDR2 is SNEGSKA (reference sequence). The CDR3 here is CCADRGTTTNEKLFF. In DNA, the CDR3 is TGCTGTGCCGACAGGGGGACGACAACTAATGAAAAACTGTTTTTT.

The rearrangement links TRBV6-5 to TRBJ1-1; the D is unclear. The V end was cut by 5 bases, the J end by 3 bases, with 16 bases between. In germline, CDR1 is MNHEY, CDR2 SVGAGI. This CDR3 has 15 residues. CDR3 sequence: CASSLRIGRDTEAFF. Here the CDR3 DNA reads TGTGCCAGCAGTCTACGGATAGGGAGAGACACTGAAGCTTTCTTT.

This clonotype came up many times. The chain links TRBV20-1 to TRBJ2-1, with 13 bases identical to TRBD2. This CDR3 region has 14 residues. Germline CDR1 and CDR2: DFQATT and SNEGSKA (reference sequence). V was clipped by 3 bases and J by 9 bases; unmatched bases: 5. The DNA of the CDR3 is TGCAGTGCTAGGGGACTAGCGGGGAGCCTTGAGCAGTTCTTC. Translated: CSARGLAGSLEQFF.